This TCR beta chain was recorded in a study of beta chain features in type 1 diabetes. Study summary: Summed over all samples, the examined sorted cells came to roughly 110 million.

V was shortened by 5 bases and J by 1 base, with 8 bases between the two germline ends. The CDR3 loop spans 13 amino acids. CDR1 is MNHEY and CDR2 is SVGAGI in the germline V gene. Expressed TCRB transcripts were sequenced because the entire RNA isolate underwent reverse transcription. The method was immunoSEQ multiplex PCR; TCRdb's version includes in-frame clones alone and lacks a portion of them. The table has about 660,000 clones, about 14% seen once. In regard to this clone: What it binds is not known.

Points from the study as a whole: When Type 1 diabetes patients were examined, their TCRB CDR3s proved moderately but significantly shorter in all four CD4+ subsets.

The TCR sequence derives from a man aged 18 to 29 with type 1 diabetes. The chain employs TRBV6-5 and TRBJ1-1; D is undetermined. Source material: naive CD4+ T cells from blood. For the CDR3, the DNA is TGTGCCAGCAGTCAAATATCGAACACTGAAGCTTTCTTT. This encodes CASSQISNTEAFF.